A single sample is the source of the 31 T cell receptor beta chains below, sequenced in a study of identical twins. TCRdb passed the 5' RACE reads through MiXCR, listing each CDR3 protein once. The sample carries around 570,000 distinct CDR3 sequences, around 9.6% recorded once. The sample also formed part of further work on yellow fever vaccine responses in identical twins.

The sample consisted of PBMCs. Receptors were obtained from a woman under 30 in good health.

This chain links TRBV12-3 or TRBV12-4 with TRBJ1-5; no definite D call. The CDR3 has 13 residues. Trimming cost V 6 bases and J 5 bases, with 11 bases left between them. CDR3 sequence: CASSPFRHQPQHF. The CDR3 DNA is TGTGCCAGCAGCCCATTTCGACATCAGCCCCAGCATTTT.

V is TRBV7-9 and J is TRBJ2-1; D unclear. The CDR3 is made up of 16 amino acids. Per germline, CDR1 SEHNR and CDR2 FQNEAQ (reference sequence). V was clipped by 5 bases and J by 4 bases, with 18 bases between them. In DNA form, the CDR3 reads TGTGCCAGCAGCCGAGTTGAGGAGTGGAAGTACAATGAGCAGTTCTTC. This encodes CASSRVEEWKYNEQFF. The variable domain in full, with the rest retrieved from reference TRBV7-9 and TRBJ2-1, is DTGVSQNPRHKITKRGQNVTFRCDPISEHNRLYWYRQTLGQGPEFLTYFQNEAQLEKSRLLSDRFSAERPKGSFSTLEIQRTEQGDSAMYLCASSRVEEWKYNEQFFGPGTRLTVL.

The chain has TRBV2 and TRBJ2-7; D uncertain. The germline CDR1 and CDR2 sequences are SNHLY and FYNNEI. The CDR3 consists of 13 residues. V was pared by 11 bases and J by 2 bases, with 16 bases between. CDR3: CACDRAAAYEQYF. CDR3 bases: TGTGCCTGCGACCGGGCCGCCGCCTACGAGCAGTACTTC.

The chain is built from TRBV28 and TRBJ2-4; 10 bases are a match to TRBD2. The V and J ends lost 6 bases and 4 bases, in that order; junction bases with no gene match: 6. Germline values: CDR1 MDHEN, CDR2 SYDVKM. The CDR3 spans 15 residues. CDR3: CASRISGGLKNIQYF. CDR3 nucleotides: TGTGCCAGCAGGATTAGCGGGGGGCTTAAAAACATTCAGTACTTC.

Ten or more counts support this clonotype. J is TRBJ1-6 and V is TRBV25-1; no clear D. Trimming removed 2 bases at V and 2 bases at J, with 7 bases between. The CDR3 totals 15 residues. The germline gives CDR1 MGHDK, CDR2 SYGVNS. The CDR3 is CASSESTPYNSPLHF. In DNA, the CDR3 is TGTGCCAGCAGTGAAAGTACACCCTATAATTCACCCCTCCACTTT.

This clonotype was counted a few times. This chain links TRBV14 with TRBJ2-1; no reliable D call. This CDR3 region has 16 residues. Germline V CDR1 and CDR2: SGHDN, FVKESK. Trimming shortened V by 0 bases and J by 7 bases, and 16 bases separated the two germline ends. The CDR3 loop reads CASSQEGRRADNEQFF. In DNA, the CDR3 is TGTGCCAGCAGCCAAGAAGGACGCCGGGCCGATAATGAGCAGTTCTTC.

This clonotype occurred a few times. The chain has TRBV6-5 and TRBJ2-1; D is uncertain. Germline V gives CDR1 MNHEY, CDR2 SVGAGI. V was cut by 2 bases and J by 11 bases, with 7 bases left in between. The CDR3 is 11 amino acids. CDR3 DNA: TGTGCCAGCAGTTACATGGACCAGCAGTTCTTC. Translating gives CASSYMDQQFF.

This clonotype was seen at least ten times. One junction end disagrees with the germline gene, perhaps due to a read error. The CDR3 sequence: CASSPKTSPETQYF. The CDR3 nucleotides are TGTGCTAGCAGCCCAAAGACAAGTCCAGAGACCCAGTACTTC. The rearrangement joins TRBV7-7 to TRBJ2-5; D gene ambiguous. Germline lookup yields CDR1 SSHAT and CDR2 FNYEAQ (reference sequence). The CDR3 spans 14 residues.

The chain recombines TRBV7-9 with TRBJ2-5, with D possibly called TRBD1 or TRBD2 (5 bases each). The CDR3 is made up of 13 amino acids. Per the germline V gene, CDR1 is SEHNR and CDR2 is FQNEAQ (reference sequence). Here the CDR3 reads CALPGTVAETQYF. The CDR3 DNA reads as TGTGCACTTCCCGGGACCGTGGCGGAGACCCAGTACTTC.

This clonotype was counted between two and nine times. The gene calls are TRBV29-1 and TRBJ2-3, with 9 bases aligning to TRBD2. The trim removed 6 bases at V and 5 bases at J, leaving 12 bases unmatched. The CDR3 is made up of 15 amino acids. The germline CDR1 and CDR2 sequences are SQVTM and ANQGSEA. CDR3 sequence reads: CSVDGAGGLEDTQYF. In DNA form, the CDR3 reads TGCAGCGTGGATGGGGCGGGGGGGCTTGAAGATACGCAGTATTTT.

This clonotype was detected many times. The rearrangement joins TRBV6-1 to TRBJ2-5, with 11 nucleotides matching TRBD1. Germline values: CDR1 MNHNS, CDR2 SASEGT. The length of the CDR3 is 15 residues. The junction had 6 bases not matched to a gene; V was cut back by 7 bases and J by 2 bases. The CDR3 protein is CASTLGTGGQETQYF. CDR3 in DNA: TGTGCCAGCACCCTCGGGACAGGGGGACAAGAGACCCAGTACTTC.

The J gene is TRBJ2-5, the V gene TRBV14; 8 bases are shared with TRBD1. V was pared by 4 bases and J by 10 bases, with 8 bases of the junction left unmatched. Germline CDR1 reads SGHDN; CDR2 reads FVKESK. The CDR3 sequence is 13 residues long. CDR3 nucleotides: TGTGCCAGCAGCCTACCGGGACAGGTTGTCCAGTACTTC. It is translated as CASSLPGQVVQYF. The entire variable domain, with the rest obtained from reference TRBV14 and TRBJ2-5, is as follows: EAGVTQFPSHSVIEKGQTVTLRCDPISGHDNLYWYRRVMGKEIKFLLHFVKESKQDESGMPNNRFLAERTGGTYSTLKVQPAELEDSGVYFCASSLPGQVVQYFGPGTRLLVL.

This clonotype came up a few times. The chain is built from TRBV5-1 and TRBJ2-5; perhaps TRBD1 as D (6 bases). Germline lookup yields CDR1 SGHRS and CDR2 YFSETQ. This CDR3 is 15 amino acids long. V dropped 4 bases and J dropped 4 bases, with 17 bases sitting between them. CDR3 amino acids: CASSLGARDGETQYF. The DNA for the CDR3 is TGCGCCAGCAGCCTGGGGGCGAGAGATGGAGAGACCCAGTACTTC.

This clonotype was found a few times. This chain links TRBV7-9 with TRBJ2-3, with 7 bases lining up with TRBD1. This CDR3 is built from 16 residues. Germline V gene lookup returns CDR1 SEHNR and CDR2 FQNEAQ (reference sequence). J was trimmed by 2 bases and V by 4 bases; bases with no gene match: 9. The CDR3 protein is CASSSRLDRDTDTQYF. CDR3 in DNA: TGTGCCAGCAGCTCCCGATTAGACAGGGACACAGATACGCAGTATTTT.

In its sample, this clonotype was seen a few times. The chain has TRBV9 and TRBJ2-1; 8 bases agree with TRBD1. V was clipped by 3 bases and J by 8 bases; unmatched bases: 4. The CDR3 consists of 13 residues. In germline, CDR1 is SGDLS, CDR2 YYNGEE. The DNA of the CDR3 is TGTGCCAGCAGCGAGACAGGGGTGGATGAGCAGTTCTTC. It yields the protein CASSETGVDEQFF.

This clonotype was seen a single time. This chain connects TRBV12-3 or TRBV12-4 to TRBJ2-1; 12 nucleotides agree with TRBD2. The CDR3 extends over 17 amino acids. The J segment lost 1 base and the V segment lost 8 bases, leaving 9 bases of the junction unmatched. CDR3 region: CASCPLTSGSSYNEQFF. CDR3 DNA sequence: TGTGCCAGCTGTCCGTTGACTAGCGGGAGTTCCTACAATGAGCAGTTCTTC.

The sample holds a few counts of this clonotype. The chain couples TRBV20-1 to TRBJ1-1; weak D call: TRBD1 (6 bases). The germline CDR1 and CDR2 sequences are DFQATT and SNEGSKA (reference sequence). The V end lost 1 base, the J end lost 7 bases, and 13 bases lay between the germline ends. The CDR3 runs to 13 residues. CDR3 residues: CSARVLGAVEAFF. DNA for the CDR3: TGCAGTGCTAGAGTGTTGGGGGCGGTTGAAGCTTTCTTT.

Only a few counts were recorded for this clonotype. The chain is built from TRBV29-1 and TRBJ2-3, with D unresolved. Germline lookup yields CDR1 SQVTM and CDR2 ANQGSEA. The CDR3 length is 13 residues. Deletions cut 3 bases from V and 2 bases from J, with 9 bases between. CDR3 protein: CSVDLALTDTQYF. The CDR3 coding sequence is TGCAGCGTTGATTTAGCTCTCACAGATACGCAGTATTTT.

In its sample, this clonotype was seen many times. The J gene is TRBJ2-3, the V gene TRBV20-1; a possible D gene is TRBD1 (5 bases). This CDR3 is 15 amino acids long. V lost 0 bases to trimming and J lost 6 bases, with 16 bases between them. CDR1 is DFQATT, CDR2 SNEGSKA, per germline (reference sequence). CDR3 residues: CSAREEQTRADTQYF. For the CDR3, the DNA is TGCAGTGCTAGAGAAGAACAGACCAGGGCGGATACGCAGTATTTT.

This clonotype was counted between two and nine times. This rearrangement joins TRBV7-9 to TRBJ1-2, with D uncertain. Deletions cut 0 bases from V and 3 bases from J, with 14 bases between. The CDR3 loop spans 16 amino acids. Germline CDR1 SEHNR, CDR2 FQNEAQ (reference sequence). The DNA for the CDR3 is TGTGCCAGCAGCTTAGCGCTTCCAGGCCCCGACTATGGCTACACCTTC. This gives the protein CASSLALPGPDYGYTF. Supplemented by reference TRBV7-9 and TRBJ1-2, the full variable domain reads DTGVSQNPRHKITKRGQNVTFRCDPISEHNRLYWYRQTLGQGPEFLTYFQNEAQLEKSRLLSDRFSAERPKGSFSTLEIQRTEQGDSAMYLCASSLALPGPDYGYTFGSGTRLTVV.

There are many counts of this clonotype. The V and J genes are TRBV5-5 and TRBJ2-5; 7 bases match TRBD2. This CDR3 is 18 amino acids long. V shed 0 bases and J 1 base; nucleotides not matched to a gene: 12. Germline V CDR1 and CDR2: SGHKS, YYEKEE (reference sequence). The CDR3 DNA follows: TGTGCCAGCAGCTTGGGCGTATTGGCGGGGGATTTCCAAGAGACCCAGTACTTC. Translating it yields CASSLGVLAGDFQETQYF.

Ten or more counts support this clonotype. The rearrangement joins TRBV7-2 to TRBJ2-3, with D uncertain. Trimming removed 0 bases at V and 2 bases at J, with 6 bases between. There are 14 residues in the CDR3. Per germline, CDR1 SGHTA and CDR2 FQGNSA. The CDR3, as DNA: TGTGCCAGCAGCTTAGCCTTCCCCACAGATACGCAGTATTTT. It translates to CASSLAFPTDTQYF.

The CDR3, as DNA: TGTGCCAGCAGCTGGCCACAGGGGAAGGCTAACTATGGCTACACCTTC. Protein sequence: CASSWPQGKANYGYTF. The chain has TRBV7-2 and TRBJ1-2; 7 bases fit TRBD1. CDR1 is SGHTA, CDR2 FQGNSA, per germline. The CDR3 is 16 amino acids. J gave up 0 bases and V 4 bases, and 8 bases lay outside the gene matches.

This clonotype came up many times. V is TRBV5-1 and J is TRBJ2-7; D uncertain. The CDR3 has 14 amino acids. Germline V gene data show CDR1 as SGHRS and CDR2 as YFSETQ. With 0 bases removed from V and 1 base from J, the gap between germline ends came to 8 bases. The CDR3 DNA is TGCGCCAGCAGCTTGGTCGCAGGTTCCTACGAGCAGTACTTC. The encoded protein is CASSLVAGSYEQYF.

The sample holds a few counts of this clonotype. The rearrangement uses TRBV29-1 and TRBJ2-1; weak D call: TRBD2 (7 bases). CDR1 SQVTM and CDR2 ANQGSEA come from the germline V gene. V lost 6 bases, J lost 5 bases, and 17 bases lay in between. This CDR3 contains 14 residues. The CDR3 bases are TGCAGCGTGGCATATCGGGGGGCCAACAATGAGCAGTTCTTC. This gives the protein CSVAYRGANNEQFF.

This clonotype has a count of ten or more. The rearrangement links TRBV14 to TRBJ1-1; 8 bases line up with TRBD1. V shed 1 base and J 1 base; nucleotides not matched to a gene: 5. The CDR3 sequence is 16 residues long. Germline lookup yields CDR1 SGHDN and CDR2 FVKESK. CDR3 in DNA: TGTGCCAGCAGCCAAGTACAGGGGGTGGGGAACACTGAAGCTTTCTTT. Its protein product is CASSQVQGVGNTEAFF.

Ten or more counts support this clonotype. The chain has TRBV7-2 and TRBJ2-5; D possibly corresponds to TRBD1 (5 bases). The CDR3 is made up of 15 amino acids. The V end was cut by 1 base, the J end by 4 bases, with 13 bases between. CDR1 is SGHTA, CDR2 FQGNSA, per germline. The CDR3 sequence is CASSLGWGARETQYF. The CDR3 bases are TGTGCCAGCAGCTTAGGGTGGGGCGCGCGAGAGACCCAGTACTTC. Filled out from reference TRBV7-2 and TRBJ2-5, the complete variable domain reads GAGVSQSPSNKVTEKGKDVELRCDPISGHTALYWYRQSLGQGLEFLIYFQGNSAPDKSGLPSDRFSAERTGGSVSTLTIQRTQQEDSAVYLCASSLGWGARETQYFGPGTRLLVL.

The V call is TRBV6-2 or TRBV6-3, the J call TRBJ1-2; 7 nucleotides match TRBD1. Germline V CDR1 and CDR2: MNHEY, SVGEGT. V was pared by 7 bases and J by 5 bases, with 10 bases of the junction left unmatched. The CDR3 runs 14 residues. The CDR3 coding sequence is TGTGCCAGCACCTTGGACAGGCCCTCGTATGGCTACACCTTC. Protein product: CASTLDRPSYGYTF.

In its sample, this clonotype was seen a few times. The chain joins TRBV15 to TRBJ2-1, with TRBD2 matching over 8 bases. The trim removed 5 bases at V and 5 bases at J, leaving 11 bases unmatched. This CDR3 has 16 amino acids. CDR1 and CDR2 (germline): LNHNV, YYDKDF (reference sequence). The CDR3 sequence is CATSVHGRALHNEQFF. In DNA form, the CDR3 reads TGTGCCACCAGCGTTCACGGGAGGGCCTTACACAATGAGCAGTTCTTC. Together with reference TRBV15 and TRBJ2-1, the CDR3 gives the full variable domain: DAMVIQNPRYQVTQFGKPVTLSCSQTLNHNVMYWYQQKSSQAPKLLFHYYDKDFNNEADTPDNFQSRRPNTSFCFLDIRSPGLGDTAMYLCATSVHGRALHNEQFFGPGTRLTVL.

CDR3 bases: TGTGCCAGCAGCCAAATCGGCGGGGAGCTGTTTTTT. Translated: CASSQIGGELFF. The V call is TRBV3-1, the J call TRBJ2-2; D not resolved. Trimming pared 2 bases from V and 7 bases from J, leaving 5 bases between. This CDR3 has 12 amino acids. The germline V gene has CDR1 LGHDT and CDR2 YNNKEL (reference sequence).

This clonotype was counted many times. This chain uses TRBV10-1 with TRBJ1-3; a possible D gene is TRBD1 (6 bases). From germline, CDR1 is WNHNN and CDR2 SYGVQD (reference sequence). The CDR3 has 13 residues. The ends were cut back, 7 bases at V and 3 bases at J, with 10 bases in the middle. In DNA form, the CDR3 reads TGCGCCAGCACCGGGACAATTGGAAACACCATATATTTT. Translation gives CASTGTIGNTIYF.